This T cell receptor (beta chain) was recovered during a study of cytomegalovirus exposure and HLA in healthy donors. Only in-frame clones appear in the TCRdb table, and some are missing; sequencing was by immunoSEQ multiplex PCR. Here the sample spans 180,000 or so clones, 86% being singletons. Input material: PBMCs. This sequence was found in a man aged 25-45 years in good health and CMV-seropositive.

The CDR3 nucleotides read TGTGCCAGCAGACGAACAGGGGGTGACATGAACACTGAAGCTTTCTTT. It is translated as CASRRTGGDMNTEAFF. The chain joins TRBV7-3 to TRBJ1-1; 8 positions match TRBD1. The V segment lost 6 bases and the J segment 0 bases; nucleotides outside the gene matches: 9. Germline-derived CDR1 and CDR2 are SGHTA and FQGTGA. The CDR3 extends over 16 amino acids.